This T cell receptor (beta chain) is drawn from a study of control samples from healthy donors and cancer patients. Deletions cut 3 bases from V and 4 bases from J, with 16 bases between. The CDR3 length is 16 residues. Germline-derived CDR1 and CDR2 are KGHDR and SFDVKD. Only in-frame clones appear in the TCRdb table, and some are missing; sequencing was by immunoSEQ multiplex PCR. The data show over 150,000 clones, less than 95% seen once. This sequence originates from a man aged 55 to 70 with colorectal cancer. The V call is TRBV24-1, the J call TRBJ2-3; D is perhaps TRBD2 (6 bases). Sequences were obtained from PBMCs. CDR3 sequence reads: CATSDRGLERADTQYF. Written as DNA, the CDR3 is TGTGCCACCAGTGATCGGGGACTGGAGCGGGCAGATACGCAGTATTTT.